This T cell receptor beta chain was sequenced for a study of blood T cell repertoires in COVID-19. Study context: COVID-19 samples collected from the United States, Italy and Spain covered acute and convalescent phases. From T cells, B-cell-depleted T cells, or PBMCs came the material, which was cDNA or gDNA.

Germline V gene data show CDR1 as GTSNPN and CDR2 as SVGIG (reference sequence). The length of the CDR3 is 13 residues. V lost 3 bases to trimming and J lost 2 bases, with 9 bases between them. Authors' data handling: Estimation of nucleated cell counts relied on the amplification of reference gene primers. TCRdb keeps only in-frame clones here, not all; method: immunoSEQ multiplex PCR. V and J calls and clone size are as listed in that table; D and trimming were resolved from the DNA. The sample consists of 150,000 or so clones, roughly 89% of them appearing once. The receptor was isolated from a man in his forties or fifties with acute or convalescent COVID-19. The sequencing input was peripheral blood. This chain links TRBV30 with TRBJ2-3; perhaps TRBD2 as D (6 bases). The CDR3 DNA sequence: TGTGCCTGGAGAGGAGGGAACACAGATACGCAGTATTTT. Translating gives CAWRGGNTDTQYF.